These 7 T cell receptor beta chains were sequenced from one sample in a study of T cells after yellow fever vaccination. MiXCR was run by TCRdb on the 5' RACE reads, yielding one entry per CDR3 protein. The table includes some 110,000 distinct CDR3 sequences, about 7% detected once. The material sequenced was CD4+ T cells sorted from PBMCs, taken roughly 10 days after the first yellow fever vaccination. Receptor source: a man between 18 and 29 years old who received the YFV17D yellow fever vaccine.

Details on this clonotype: A much larger clone is a single base away; this may be a read error. The chain recombines TRBV7-2 with TRBJ1-1; D is possibly TRBD1 (6 bases). V lost 5 bases and J 6 bases, leaving 22 bases between the germline ends. Per the germline V gene, CDR1 is SGHTA and CDR2 is FQGNSA. The CDR3 is made up of 16 amino acids. This CDR3 is CASSRSRGASFAEAFF. The DNA of the CDR3 is TGTGCCAGCAGCCGCTCCCGGGGGGCTTCTTTTGCTGAAGCTTTCTTT.

J is TRBJ2-7 and V is TRBV29-1; the match to TRBD1 covers 7 bases. V shed 4 bases, J shed 9 bases, and the junction held 9 bases outside the gene matches. This CDR3 spans 12 amino acids. Per germline, CDR1 SQVTM and CDR2 ANQGSEA. CDR3 in amino acids: CSVGQDRAVQYF. The CDR3 DNA follows: TGCAGCGTTGGTCAAGACAGGGCAGTGCAGTACTTC.

In this sample, this clonotype turned up many times. The genes are TRBV28 and TRBJ2-3; tentatively, D is TRBD1 (6 bases). Germline V gene sequence: CDR1 MDHEN, CDR2 SYDVKM. The CDR3 has 16 residues. The germline V and J ends were trimmed by 5 bases and 0 bases, with 15 bases remaining between them. CDR3 sequence reads: CASSVPRTESTDTQYF. CDR3 DNA: TGTGCCAGCAGTGTACCCAGGACAGAAAGCACAGATACGCAGTATTTT.

This clonotype has at least ten counts. This sequence joins TRBV7-2 and TRBJ2-5; D possibly corresponds to TRBD2 (6 bases). The CDR3 loop spans 15 amino acids. The germline gives CDR1 SGHTA, CDR2 FQGNSA. Between the trimmed V and J ends, which lost 1 base and 5 bases, there was a span of 14 bases. In DNA form, the CDR3 reads TGTGCCAGCAGCTTAGGAGGGACTTCTGCGGAGACCCAGTACTTC. Translated: CASSLGGTSAETQYF.

This clonotype was counted many times. The chain has TRBV5-5 and TRBJ1-1; tentative D call: TRBD1 (6 bases). This CDR3 region has 14 residues. Germline V gene lookup returns CDR1 SGHKS and CDR2 YYEKEE (reference sequence). V gave up 2 bases and J gave up 11 bases, with 19 bases separating them. The DNA for the CDR3 is TGTGCCAGCAGCTTTTCGGGGGCTGAGAGGGTGGCTTTCTTT. It codes for CASSFSGAERVAFF.

This clonotype appeared many times. The chain's CDR3 is CASSLRTSTEQYF. In DNA form, the CDR3 reads TGCGCCAGCAGCCTCCGGACTAGCACTGAGCAGTACTTC. The gene calls are TRBV5-1 and TRBJ2-7, with TRBD2 matching over 8 bases. V trimming: 4 bases; J trimming: 7 bases; junction bases outside the gene matches: 7. CDR1 is SGHRS, CDR2 YFSETQ, per germline. This CDR3 has 13 amino acids.

The table lists this clonotype with many counts. The V call is TRBV5-1, the J call TRBJ1-6, with 8 bases aligning to TRBD1. The germline gives CDR1 SGHRS, CDR2 YFSETQ. The ends lost 4 bases at V and 5 bases at J; junction bases unmatched: 8. The CDR3 runs to 16 residues. The CDR3 here is CASSIGQGTNNSPLHF. The CDR3 coding sequence is TGCGCCAGCAGCATCGGACAGGGCACCAATAATTCACCCCTCCACTTT.